The T cell receptor (beta chain) under discussion was sequenced for a study of cytomegalovirus exposure and HLA in healthy donors. A word on this clone: Its antigen is currently unknown.

Broader study findings: The authors confirmed in vitro that three CMV-associated chains were specific for CMV antigens.

The data were produced by immunoSEQ multiplex PCR, yet TCRdb's version contains in-frame clones alone and is incomplete. The table lists over 85,000 clones, 84% of them singletons. The sequence was obtained from a woman in her late teens or twenties in good health and CMV-seropositive. The sequenced sample consisted of PBMCs.

The CDR3 coding sequence is TGTGCCAGCAGCTTGGATGGCCCCCTCTCCTACGAGCAGTACTTC. Translation: CASSLDGPLSYEQYF. V gene TRBV5-8 combines with J gene TRBJ2-7, with D uncertain. CDR3 length equals 15 residues. In germline, CDR1 is SGHTS, CDR2 YDEGEE. V lost 0 bases, J lost 0 bases, and 10 bases lay in between.